This TCR beta chain was captured in a study of response to subunit inactivated influenza vaccine. In TCRdb, the RT-PCR reads were re-called with MiXCR into one record per CDR3 protein. The table includes about 520,000 distinct CDR3 sequences, about 7.2% detected once. The table lists this clonotype with a few counts. This receptor was taken from a man between 50 and 70 years old who received an inactivated influenza vaccine. This specimen consisted of PBMCs from blood, obtained about 24 months after vaccination.

The CDR3 bases are TGTGCCAGCAGTCAAAGCGGGACTAAAGAGACCCAGTACTTC. Translated, it gives CASSQSGTKETQYF. V usage is TRBV6-1 and J usage is TRBJ2-5, with 7 bases fitting TRBD2. CDR1 and CDR2 from the germline V gene are MNHNS and SASEGT. The CDR3 extends over 14 amino acids. With V trimmed by 5 bases and J by 3 bases, 6 bases remained unmatched.